This TCR beta chain was obtained from a study of control samples from healthy donors and cancer patients. TCRdb's table, derived via immunoSEQ multiplex PCR, lists solely in-frame clones and lacks some. This table holds about 230,000 clones, more than 65% found once. The germline V gene encodes CDR1 LGHDT and CDR2 YNNKEL (reference sequence). CDR3 length: 14 amino acids. V lost 1 base and J 4 bases, leaving 10 bases between the germline ends. Specimen: PBMCs. This receptor was obtained from a woman in her fifties or sixties with lung cancer. The gene calls are TRBV3-1 (or the pseudogene TRBV3-2) and TRBJ1-1, with a weak D call TRBD1 (5 bases). The DNA for the CDR3 is TGTGCCAGCAGCCAAGTGGGTGGGGCCACTGAAGCTTTCTTT. Amino acids: CASSQVGGATEAFF.